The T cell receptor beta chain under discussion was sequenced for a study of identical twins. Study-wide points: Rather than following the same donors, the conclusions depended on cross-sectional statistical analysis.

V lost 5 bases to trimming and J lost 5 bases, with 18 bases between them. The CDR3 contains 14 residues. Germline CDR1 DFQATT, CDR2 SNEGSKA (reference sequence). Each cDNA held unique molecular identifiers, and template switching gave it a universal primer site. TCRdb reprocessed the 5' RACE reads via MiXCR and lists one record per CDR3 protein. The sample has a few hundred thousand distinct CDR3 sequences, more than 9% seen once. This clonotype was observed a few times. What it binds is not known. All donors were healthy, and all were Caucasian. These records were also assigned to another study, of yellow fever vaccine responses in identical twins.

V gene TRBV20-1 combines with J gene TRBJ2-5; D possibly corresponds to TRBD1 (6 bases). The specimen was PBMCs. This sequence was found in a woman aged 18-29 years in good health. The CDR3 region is CSALREGTSETQYF. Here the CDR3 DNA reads TGCAGTGCTTTAAGGGAAGGGACAAGCGAGACCCAGTACTTC.